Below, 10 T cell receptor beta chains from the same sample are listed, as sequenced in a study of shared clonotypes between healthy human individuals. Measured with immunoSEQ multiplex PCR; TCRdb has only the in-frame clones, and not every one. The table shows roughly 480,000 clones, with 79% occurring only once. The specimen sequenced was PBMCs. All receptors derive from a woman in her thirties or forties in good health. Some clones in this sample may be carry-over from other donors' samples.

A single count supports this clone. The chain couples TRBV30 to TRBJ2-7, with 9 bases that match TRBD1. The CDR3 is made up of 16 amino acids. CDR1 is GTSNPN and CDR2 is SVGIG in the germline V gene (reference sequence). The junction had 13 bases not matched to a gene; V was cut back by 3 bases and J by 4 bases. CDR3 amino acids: CAWRNRGQGERYEQYF. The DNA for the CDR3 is TGTGCCTGGAGGAATAGGGGACAGGGTGAACGGTACGAGCAGTACTTC.

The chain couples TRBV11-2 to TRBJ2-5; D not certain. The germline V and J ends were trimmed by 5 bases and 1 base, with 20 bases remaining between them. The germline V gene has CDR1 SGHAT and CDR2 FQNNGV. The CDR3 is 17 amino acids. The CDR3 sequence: CASSHLSTWTVQETQYF. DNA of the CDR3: TGTGCCAGCAGCCACCTCTCGACTTGGACGGTCCAAGAGACCCAGTACTTC.

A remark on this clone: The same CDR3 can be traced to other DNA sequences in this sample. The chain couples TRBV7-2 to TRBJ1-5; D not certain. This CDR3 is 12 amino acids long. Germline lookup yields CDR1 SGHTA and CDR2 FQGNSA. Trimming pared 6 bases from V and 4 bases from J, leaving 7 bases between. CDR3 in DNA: TGTGCCAGCAGTCCCCTTAATCAGCCCCAGCATTTT. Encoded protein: CASSPLNQPQHF.

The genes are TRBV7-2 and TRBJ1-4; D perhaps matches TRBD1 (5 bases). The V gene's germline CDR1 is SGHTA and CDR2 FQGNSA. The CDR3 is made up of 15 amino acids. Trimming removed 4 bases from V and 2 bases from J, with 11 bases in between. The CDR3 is CASSSEGTTNEKLFF. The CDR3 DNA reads TGTGCCAGCAGCTCGGAGGGGACCACTAATGAAAAACTGTTTTTT.

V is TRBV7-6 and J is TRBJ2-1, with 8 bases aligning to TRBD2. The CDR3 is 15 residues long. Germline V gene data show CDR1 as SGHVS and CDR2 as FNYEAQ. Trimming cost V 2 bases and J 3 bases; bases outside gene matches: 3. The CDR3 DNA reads TGTGCCAGCAGCTTATTAGCGGGAAACTACAATGAGCAGTTCTTC. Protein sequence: CASSLLAGNYNEQFF.

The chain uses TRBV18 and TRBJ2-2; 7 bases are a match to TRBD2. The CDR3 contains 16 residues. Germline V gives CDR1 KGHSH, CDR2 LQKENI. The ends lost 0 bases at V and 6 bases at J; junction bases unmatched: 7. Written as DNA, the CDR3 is TGTGCCAGCTCACCACCATCCGGGAGGATCGCCGGGGAGCTGTTTTTT. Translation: CASSPPSGRIAGELFF.

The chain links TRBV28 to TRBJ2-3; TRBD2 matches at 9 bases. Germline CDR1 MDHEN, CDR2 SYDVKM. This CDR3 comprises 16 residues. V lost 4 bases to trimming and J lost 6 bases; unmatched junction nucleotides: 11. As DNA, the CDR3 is TGTGCCAGCAGTTATGGGACTAGCAGAAGATCGGATACGCAGTATTTT. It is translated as CASSYGTSRRSDTQYF.

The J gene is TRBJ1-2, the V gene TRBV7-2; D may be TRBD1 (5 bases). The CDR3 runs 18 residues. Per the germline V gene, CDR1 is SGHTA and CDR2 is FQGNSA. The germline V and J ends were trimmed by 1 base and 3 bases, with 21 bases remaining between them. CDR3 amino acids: CASSLVSGGVGRDYGYTF. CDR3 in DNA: TGTGCCAGCAGCTTAGTCTCGGGGGGAGTGGGCAGGGACTATGGCTACACCTTC.

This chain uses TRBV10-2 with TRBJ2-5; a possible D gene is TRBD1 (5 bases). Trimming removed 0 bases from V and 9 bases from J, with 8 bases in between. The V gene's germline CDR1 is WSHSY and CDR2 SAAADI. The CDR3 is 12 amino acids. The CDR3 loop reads CASSESARAQYF. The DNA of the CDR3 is TGCGCCAGCAGTGAGTCTGCCAGGGCCCAGTACTTC.

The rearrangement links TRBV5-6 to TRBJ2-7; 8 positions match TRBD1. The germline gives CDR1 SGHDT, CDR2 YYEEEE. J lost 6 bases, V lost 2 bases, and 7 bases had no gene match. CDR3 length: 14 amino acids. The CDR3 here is CASSLGGQGFEQYF. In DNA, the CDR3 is TGTGCCAGCAGCTTAGGTGGACAGGGATTCGAGCAGTACTTC. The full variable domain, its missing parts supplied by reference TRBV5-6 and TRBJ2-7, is DAGVTQSPTHLIKTRGQQVTLRCSPKSGHDTVSWYQQALGQGPQFIFQYYEEEERQRGNFPDRFSGHQFPNYSSELNVNALLLGDSALYLCASSLGGQGFEQYFGPGTRLTVT.